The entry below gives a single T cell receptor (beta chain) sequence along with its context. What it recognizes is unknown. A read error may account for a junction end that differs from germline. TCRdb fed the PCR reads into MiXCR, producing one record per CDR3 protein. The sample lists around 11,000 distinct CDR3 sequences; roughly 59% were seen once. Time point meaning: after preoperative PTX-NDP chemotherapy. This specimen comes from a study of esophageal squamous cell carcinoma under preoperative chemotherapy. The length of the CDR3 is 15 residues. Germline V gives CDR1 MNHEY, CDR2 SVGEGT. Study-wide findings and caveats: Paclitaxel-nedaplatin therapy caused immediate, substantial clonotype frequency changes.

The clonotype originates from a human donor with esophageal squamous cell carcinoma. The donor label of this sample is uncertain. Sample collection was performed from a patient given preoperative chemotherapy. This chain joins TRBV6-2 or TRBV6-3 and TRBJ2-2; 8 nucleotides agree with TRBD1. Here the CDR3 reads CASSHPAGGNREQFF. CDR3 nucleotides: TGTGCCAGCAGTCACCCGGCAGGGGGCAATAGGGAGCAGTTTTTT.